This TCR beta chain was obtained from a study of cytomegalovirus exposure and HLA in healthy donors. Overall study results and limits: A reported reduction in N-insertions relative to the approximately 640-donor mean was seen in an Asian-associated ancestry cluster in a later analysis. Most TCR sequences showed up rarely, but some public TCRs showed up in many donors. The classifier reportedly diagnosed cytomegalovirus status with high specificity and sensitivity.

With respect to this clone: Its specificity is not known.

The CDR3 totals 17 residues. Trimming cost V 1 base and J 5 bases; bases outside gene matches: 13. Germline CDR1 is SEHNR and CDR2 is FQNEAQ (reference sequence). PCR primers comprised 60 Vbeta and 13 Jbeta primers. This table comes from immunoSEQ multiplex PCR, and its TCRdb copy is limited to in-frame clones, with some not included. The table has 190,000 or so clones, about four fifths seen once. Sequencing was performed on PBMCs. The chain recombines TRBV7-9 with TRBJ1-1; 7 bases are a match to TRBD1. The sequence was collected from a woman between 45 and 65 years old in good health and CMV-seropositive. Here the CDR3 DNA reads TGTGCCAGCAGCTTAGATCTCATTGTGACAGGGATGACTGAAGCTTTCTTT. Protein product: CASSLDLIVTGMTEAFF.